Here is one T cell receptor beta chain with its context. Its antigen is unidentified. Profiling relied on immunoSEQ multiplex PCR, and the TCRdb table lists in-frame clones only, not all of them. The repertoire holds around 110,000 clones, approximately 85% seen once, with roughly 3.9% in the top ten. This entry is derived from a study of T cell responses to AZD1222 COVID-19 vaccine. Findings and limits, study-wide: Baseline serology detected seropositivity in only a handful of AZD1222 recipients. There were vaccine-associated CD4 TCRs across spike, dominant at 160-218 and 743-854. Among the donors, most were white British and more were female, and clonal diversity was possibly underestimated.

This clonotype was obtained from an adult in good health. The starting material was peripheral blood, obtained on day 0 of MenACWY control vaccination.

The DNA for the CDR3 is TGTGCCAGCAGGCCCACAGGGGTGGTTTATAATTCACCCCTCCACTTT. This codes for CASRPTGVVYNSPLHF. V is TRBV28 and J is TRBJ1-6, with TRBD1 identical over 7 bases. The germline V gene encodes CDR1 MDHEN and CDR2 SYDVKM. The CDR3 runs to 16 residues. Trimming at V came to 6 bases and at J to 4 bases, leaving 9 bases not matched to a gene.